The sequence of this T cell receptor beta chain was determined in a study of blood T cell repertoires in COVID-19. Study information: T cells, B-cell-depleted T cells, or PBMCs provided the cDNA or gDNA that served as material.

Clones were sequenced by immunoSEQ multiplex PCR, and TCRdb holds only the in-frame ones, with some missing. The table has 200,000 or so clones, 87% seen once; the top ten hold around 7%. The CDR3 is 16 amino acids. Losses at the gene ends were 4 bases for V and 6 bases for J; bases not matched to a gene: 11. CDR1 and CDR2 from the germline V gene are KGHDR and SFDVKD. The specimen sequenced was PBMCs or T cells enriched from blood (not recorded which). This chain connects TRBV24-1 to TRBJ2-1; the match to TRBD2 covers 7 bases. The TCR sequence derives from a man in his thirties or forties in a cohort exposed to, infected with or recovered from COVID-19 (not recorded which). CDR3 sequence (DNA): TGTGCCACCAGTGACCCAGGGCTAGCGGTACCCAATGAGCAGTTCTTC. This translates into CATSDPGLAVPNEQFF.